The present TCR beta chain was sequenced within a study of cytomegalovirus exposure and HLA in healthy donors. Germline V lookup: CDR1 SGHTA, CDR2 FQGNSA. V lost 4 bases to trimming and J lost 5 bases; unmatched junction nucleotides: 20. The CDR3 loop spans 19 amino acids. Vbeta (60) and Jbeta (13) primers were used in the PCR. The table came from immunoSEQ multiplex PCR; TCRdb's copy has only in-frame clones and leaves some out. The data show 95,000 to 100,000 clones, about 85% seen once. This clone was counted only a few times. This clonotype was sampled from a female donor in good health and CMV-seropositive. This rearrangement joins TRBV7-2 to TRBJ2-7, with 10 nucleotides matching TRBD2. The sample taken for sequencing was PBMCs. CDR3 sequence (DNA): TGTGCCAGCAGCTCCCCAAGTGTGATGGCTAGCGGGAGAGCCCACGAGCAGTACTTC. As protein: CASSSPSVMASGRAHEQYF.